This T cell receptor (beta chain) appears in the sequencing data of a study of blood T cell repertoires in COVID-19. Study-level background: The United States, Italy and Spain supplied acute and convalescent COVID-19 samples.

Produced via immunoSEQ multiplex PCR; TCRdb's table is partial and in-frame only. The profile covers 150,000 to 200,000 clones, with approximately 93% appearing a single time and roughly 2% taken by the ten largest. Germline lookup yields CDR1 KGHSH and CDR2 LQKENI. V was trimmed by 4 bases and J by 0 bases, leaving 6 bases between them. The CDR3 is made up of 14 amino acids. Those enrolled in Seattle joined during active infection and were followed longitudinally afterward. This sequence joins TRBV18 and TRBJ1-4; D possibly corresponds to TRBD1 (6 bases). The source is a woman in her sixties with COVID-19, enrolled during active disease. The specimen was peripheral blood. The CDR3 spells CASSRQATNEKLFF. CDR3 nucleotides: TGTGCCAGCTCACGACAGGCAACTAATGAAAAACTGTTTTTT.